These 10 T cell receptor beta chains share one sample of origin, sequenced in a study of cytomegalovirus exposure and HLA in healthy donors. Some clones are missing from TCRdb's copy, which holds only in-frame ones; the method was immunoSEQ multiplex PCR. Of roughly 280,000 clones listed, 80% to 90% were seen once; the top ten hold more than 0.8%. Sequencing was carried out using PBMCs. These receptors were obtained from a woman between 18 and 29 years old in good health and CMV-seronegative.

The chain joins TRBV5-1 to TRBJ2-7; TRBD2 is a possible D gene (6 bases). This CDR3 spans 14 amino acids. V was clipped by 4 bases and J by 7 bases, with 18 bases between them. Germline CDR1 reads SGHRS; CDR2 reads YFSETQ. CDR3 region: CASSGGSGIQEQYF. In DNA form, the CDR3 reads TGCGCCAGCAGCGGGGGGTCAGGGATACAGGAGCAGTACTTC.

The chain has TRBV5-6 and TRBJ1-4, with D possibly being TRBD1 (5 bases). Trimming removed 0 bases at V and 8 bases at J, with 20 bases between. Germline lookup yields CDR1 SGHDT and CDR2 YYEEEE. CDR3 length: 17 residues. Here the CDR3 reads CASSLEWGRGADEKLFF. In DNA, the CDR3 is TGTGCCAGCAGCTTGGAATGGGGGAGGGGTGCGGACGAAAAACTGTTTTTT.

The chain joins TRBV18 to TRBJ2-3, with D perhaps TRBD2 (6 bases). CDR3 size: 16 residues. The V end was cut by 6 bases, the J end by 0 bases, with 16 bases between. Germline V gene sequence: CDR1 KGHSH, CDR2 LQKENI. The CDR3 region has the DNA TGTGCCAGCTCCCCTACTTTCGGAGGGAGCACAGATACGCAGTATTTT. Translating gives CASSPTFGGSTDTQYF.

The DNA of the CDR3 is TGTGCCAGCAGTGAACAGGTCTCTGGGGCCAACGTCCTGACTTTC. This gives the protein CASSEQVSGANVLTF. The chain joins TRBV6-1 to TRBJ2-6; no definite D call. The V gene's germline CDR1 is MNHNS and CDR2 SASEGT. The V gene lost 2 bases and the J gene lost 0 bases, with 5 bases spanning the gap. CDR3 length: 15 residues.

The chain has TRBV19 and TRBJ2-7, with 9 bases fitting TRBD2. J was trimmed by 4 bases and V by 4 bases; bases with no gene match: 8. The CDR3 spans 15 residues. CDR1 LNHDA and CDR2 SQIVND come from the germline V gene (reference sequence). CDR3 residues: CASSNPAGGIYEQYF. DNA of the CDR3: TGTGCCAGTAGTAATCCGGCGGGAGGGATATACGAGCAGTACTTC. The full variable domain, completed using reference TRBV19 and TRBJ2-7, is DGGITQSPKYLFRKEGQNVTLSCEQNLNHDAMYWYRQDPGQGLRLIYYSQIVNDFQKGDIAEGYSVSREKKESFPLTVTSAQKNPTAFYLCASSNPAGGIYEQYFGPGTRLTVT.

The sample holds a few counts of this clone. This chain uses TRBV7-9 with TRBJ2-7; D remains ambiguous. Germline-derived CDR1 and CDR2 are SEHNR and FQNEAQ (reference sequence). The ends were cut back, 5 bases at V and 5 bases at J, with 16 bases in the middle. The CDR3 loop spans 14 amino acids. The CDR3 loop is CASSPVSHSDEQYF. The DNA of the CDR3 is TGTGCCAGCAGCCCCGTGAGCCACTCGGACGAGCAGTACTTC. Together with reference TRBV7-9 and TRBJ2-7, the CDR3 gives the full variable domain: DTGVSQNPRHKITKRGQNVTFRCDPISEHNRLYWYRQTLGQGPEFLTYFQNEAQLEKSRLLSDRFSAERPKGSFSTLEIQRTEQGDSAMYLCASSPVSHSDEQYFGPGTRLTVT.

This chain connects TRBV4-3 to TRBJ1-2; possible D gene TRBD1, 5 bases. There are 15 residues in the CDR3. Looked up from germline, CDR1 is LGHNA and CDR2 is YSLEER. V lost 1 base, J lost 5 bases, and 14 bases lay in between. The CDR3 coding sequence is TGCGCCAGCAGCCAAGGCTACAGGAGTTCGTATGGCTACACCTTC. This codes for CASSQGYRSSYGYTF.

This clone has just one count. This chain joins TRBV9 and TRBJ2-7, with 7 bases fitting TRBD2. CDR3 size: 15 residues. Per the germline V gene, CDR1 is SGDLS and CDR2 is YYNGEE. Germline trimming cut 1 base from V and 5 bases from J; bases unmatched to any gene: 9. CDR3 DNA sequence: TGTGCCAGCAGCGTATGGGGGGAGGGAGCGAACGAGCAGTACTTC. Its protein product is CASSVWGEGANEQYF.

The chain is built from TRBV2 and TRBJ2-1, with D possibly TRBD1 on 6 matching bases. The CDR3 is made up of 19 amino acids. Germline V CDR1 and CDR2: SNHLY, FYNNEI. The V end lost 0 bases, the J end lost 2 bases, and 20 bases lay between the germline ends. In DNA form, the CDR3 reads TGTGCCAGCAGTGAAGCCCTAGAATACAGGGAAGGGGCCTACAATGAGCAGTTCTTC. It codes for CASSEALEYREGAYNEQFF.

This chain links TRBV7-9 with TRBJ1-2; perhaps TRBD1 as D (6 bases). In germline, CDR1 is SEHNR, CDR2 FQNEAQ (reference sequence). The CDR3 has 14 amino acids. Trimming left V 5 bases short and J 6 bases short, with 16 bases between. The CDR3 loop is CASSPWTDPNGYTF. CDR3 nucleotide sequence: TGTGCCAGCAGCCCGTGGACAGACCCCAATGGCTACACCTTC.